This entry describes one T cell receptor beta chain. Its antigen is unknown. In TCRdb, the 5' RACE reads were re-called with MiXCR into one record per CDR3 protein. The sample contains about 340,000 distinct CDR3 sequences, roughly 15% of which appear only once. The record originates from a study of T-cell memory formation after mild COVID-19. Study-level results: Mostly located in CM and EM were contracting CD4+ clones, with contracting CD8+ clones located in EMRA. Memory cells collected pre-infection included some clones that later responded, suggesting cross-reactive memory joined. Whereas later expanders leaned CD4+, clones contracting day 15 to 85 showed a balanced CD4/CD8 makeup. The SARS-CoV-2 specificity of second-wave clones reaching peak at day 37 remained unverified.

The CDR3 runs to 14 residues. Per germline, CDR1 MGHRA and CDR2 YSYEKL. Between the trimmed V and J ends, which lost 3 bases and 1 base, there was a span of 9 bases. Sequencing was carried out using PBMCs or a T cell subset sorted from them (not recorded which). This sequence joins TRBV4-1 and TRBJ1-1; D is undetermined. This clonotype was obtained from a man aged 18 to 29 who had mild COVID-19 (a few samples of this study predate the infection). Cell type and time point are not known. The CDR3 reads CASSHETSNTEAFF. Written as DNA, the CDR3 is TGCGCCAGCAGCCACGAGACTTCGAACACTGAAGCTTTCTTT.